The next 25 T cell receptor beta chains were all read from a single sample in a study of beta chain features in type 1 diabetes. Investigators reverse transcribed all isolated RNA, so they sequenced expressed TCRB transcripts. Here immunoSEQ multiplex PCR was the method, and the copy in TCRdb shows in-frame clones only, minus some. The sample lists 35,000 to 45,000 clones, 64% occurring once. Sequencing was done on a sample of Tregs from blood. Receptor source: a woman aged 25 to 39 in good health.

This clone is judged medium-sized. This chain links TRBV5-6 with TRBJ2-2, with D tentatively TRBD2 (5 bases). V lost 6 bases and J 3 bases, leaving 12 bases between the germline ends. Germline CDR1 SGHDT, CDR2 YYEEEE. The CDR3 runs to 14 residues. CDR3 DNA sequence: TGTGCCAGCATGGAGGTCGGATACACCGGGGAGCTGTTTTTT. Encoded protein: CASMEVGYTGELFF.

The CDR3 nucleotides are TGTGCCATCAGTGAGTTACAGGGGGCAGCCGAGCAGTACTTC. As protein: CAISELQGAAEQYF. The V gene is TRBV10-3, the J gene TRBJ2-7, with TRBD1 matching over 9 bases. V lost 1 base and J lost 6; bases outside the gene matches: 4. Germline V lookup: CDR1 ENHRY, CDR2 SYGVKD. The CDR3 is 14 amino acids.

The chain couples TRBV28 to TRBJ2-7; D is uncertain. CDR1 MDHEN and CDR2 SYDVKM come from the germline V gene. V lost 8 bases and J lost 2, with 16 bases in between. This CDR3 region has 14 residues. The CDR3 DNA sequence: TGTGCCAGCTTTTACAGTCGAGACGCCTACGAGCAGTACTTC. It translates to CASFYSRDAYEQYF.

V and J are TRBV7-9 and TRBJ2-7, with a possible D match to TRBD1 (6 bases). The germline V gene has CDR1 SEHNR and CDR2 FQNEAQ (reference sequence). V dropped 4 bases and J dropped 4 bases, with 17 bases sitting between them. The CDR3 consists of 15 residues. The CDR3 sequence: CASSSGTSFWYEQYF. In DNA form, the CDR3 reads TGTGCCAGCAGCTCAGGGACAAGTTTTTGGTACGAGCAGTACTTC.

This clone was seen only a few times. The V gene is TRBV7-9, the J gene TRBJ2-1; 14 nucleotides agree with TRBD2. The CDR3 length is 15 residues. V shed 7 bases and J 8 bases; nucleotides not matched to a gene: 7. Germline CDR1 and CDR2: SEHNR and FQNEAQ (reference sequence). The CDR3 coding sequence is TGTGCCAGCAACCGACTAGCGGGAGGGCCAGATGAGCAGTTCTTC. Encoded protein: CASNRLAGGPDEQFF.

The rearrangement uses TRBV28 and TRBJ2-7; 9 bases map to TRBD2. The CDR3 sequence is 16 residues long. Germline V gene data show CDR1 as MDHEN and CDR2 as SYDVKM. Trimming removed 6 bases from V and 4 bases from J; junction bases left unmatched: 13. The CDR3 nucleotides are TGTGCCAGCAGCCCCGATAGCGGGAGTGCGGGGTACGAGCAGTACTTC. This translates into CASSPDSGSAGYEQYF.

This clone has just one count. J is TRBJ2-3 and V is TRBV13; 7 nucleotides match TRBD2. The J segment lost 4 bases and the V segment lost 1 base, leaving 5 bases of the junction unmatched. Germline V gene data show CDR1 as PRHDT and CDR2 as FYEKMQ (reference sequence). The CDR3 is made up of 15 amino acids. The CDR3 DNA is TGTGCCAGCAGCTTAGTCGGAGGGAGGGCAGATACGCAGTATTTT. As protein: CASSLVGGRADTQYF.

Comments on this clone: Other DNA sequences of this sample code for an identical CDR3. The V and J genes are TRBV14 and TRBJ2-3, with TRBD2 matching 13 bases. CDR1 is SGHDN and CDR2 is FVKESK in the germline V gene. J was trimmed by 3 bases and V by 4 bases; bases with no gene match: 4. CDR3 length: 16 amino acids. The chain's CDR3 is CASSRRTSGSTDTQYF. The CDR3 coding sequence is TGTGCCAGCAGCCGGAGGACTAGCGGGAGTACAGATACGCAGTATTTT. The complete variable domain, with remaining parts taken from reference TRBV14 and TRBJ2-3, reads EAGVTQFPSHSVIEKGQTVTLRCDPISGHDNLYWYRRVMGKEIKFLLHFVKESKQDESGMPNNRFLAERTGGTYSTLKVQPAELEDSGVYFCASSRRTSGSTDTQYFGPGTRLTVL.

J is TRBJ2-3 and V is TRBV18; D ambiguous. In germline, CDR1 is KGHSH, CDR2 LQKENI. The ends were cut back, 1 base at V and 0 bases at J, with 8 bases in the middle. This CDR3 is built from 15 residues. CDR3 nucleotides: TGTGCCAGCTCACCACGCCGGTCTAGCACAGATACGCAGTATTTT. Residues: CASSPRRSSTDTQYF.

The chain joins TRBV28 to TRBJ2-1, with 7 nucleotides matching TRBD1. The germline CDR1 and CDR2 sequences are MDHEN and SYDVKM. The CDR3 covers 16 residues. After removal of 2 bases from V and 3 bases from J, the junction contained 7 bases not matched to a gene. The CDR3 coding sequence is TGTGCCAGCAGTTTAATCGGGACAGTTGTCTACAATGAGCAGTTCTTC. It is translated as CASSLIGTVVYNEQFF.

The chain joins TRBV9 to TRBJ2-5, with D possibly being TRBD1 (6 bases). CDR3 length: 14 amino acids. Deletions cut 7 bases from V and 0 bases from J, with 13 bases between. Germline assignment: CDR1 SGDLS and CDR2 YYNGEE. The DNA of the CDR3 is TGTGCCAGCGCCCCTGGACAGTACCAAGAGACCCAGTACTTC. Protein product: CASAPGQYQETQYF.

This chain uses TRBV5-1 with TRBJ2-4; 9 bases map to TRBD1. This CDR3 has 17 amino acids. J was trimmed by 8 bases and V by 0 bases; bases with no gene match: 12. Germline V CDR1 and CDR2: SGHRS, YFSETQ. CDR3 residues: CASSLAYAPGQGYIQYF. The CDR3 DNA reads TGCGCCAGCAGCTTGGCTTACGCCCCGGGACAGGGTTACATTCAGTACTTC.

The CDR3 sequence is CASSVVAVPNGYTF. CDR3 coding DNA: TGTGCCAGCAGCGTAGTGGCAGTGCCGAATGGCTACACCTTC. The J gene is TRBJ1-2, the V gene TRBV9; D gene uncertain. The germline V and J ends were trimmed by 0 bases and 6 bases, with 12 bases remaining between them. CDR3 length: 14 amino acids. Germline values: CDR1 SGDLS, CDR2 YYNGEE.

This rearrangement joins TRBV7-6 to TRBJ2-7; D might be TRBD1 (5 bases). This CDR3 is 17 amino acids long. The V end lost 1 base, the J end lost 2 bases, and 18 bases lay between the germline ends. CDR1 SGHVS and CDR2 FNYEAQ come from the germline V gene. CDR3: CASSLGEAGRATYEQYF. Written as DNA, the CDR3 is TGTGCCAGCAGCTTAGGTGAGGCTGGCAGGGCGACCTACGAGCAGTACTTC.

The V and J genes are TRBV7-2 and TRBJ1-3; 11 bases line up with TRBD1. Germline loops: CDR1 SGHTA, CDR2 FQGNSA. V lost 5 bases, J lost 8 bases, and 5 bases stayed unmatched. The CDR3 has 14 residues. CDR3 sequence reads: CASSARDRGYTIYF. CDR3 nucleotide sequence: TGTGCCAGCAGCGCCAGGGACAGGGGGTACACCATATATTTT. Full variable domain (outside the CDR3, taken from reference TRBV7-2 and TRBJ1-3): GAGVSQSPSNKVTEKGKDVELRCDPISGHTALYWYRQSLGQGLEFLIYFQGNSAPDKSGLPSDRFSAERTGGSVSTLTIQRTQQEDSAVYLCASSARDRGYTIYFGEGSWLTVV.

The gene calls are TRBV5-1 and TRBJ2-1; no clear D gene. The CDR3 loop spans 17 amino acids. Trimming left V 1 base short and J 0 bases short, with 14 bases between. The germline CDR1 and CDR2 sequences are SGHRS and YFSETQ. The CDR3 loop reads CASSLILESFSYNEQFF. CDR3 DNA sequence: TGCGCCAGCAGCTTGATTCTCGAGTCATTCTCCTACAATGAGCAGTTCTTC.

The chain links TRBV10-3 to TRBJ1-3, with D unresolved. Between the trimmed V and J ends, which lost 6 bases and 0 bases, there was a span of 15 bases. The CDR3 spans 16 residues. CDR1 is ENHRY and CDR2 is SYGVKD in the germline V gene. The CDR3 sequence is CAIRVDGKYSGNTIYF. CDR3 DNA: TGTGCCATCAGAGTAGACGGGAAATACTCTGGAAACACCATATATTTT.

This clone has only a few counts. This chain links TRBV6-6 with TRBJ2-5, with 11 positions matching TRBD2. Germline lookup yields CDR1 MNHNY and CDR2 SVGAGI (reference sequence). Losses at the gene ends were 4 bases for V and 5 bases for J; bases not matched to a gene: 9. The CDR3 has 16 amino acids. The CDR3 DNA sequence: TGTGCCAGCAGTTTCTTTAGCGGGAGGGGGGGCGAGACCCAGTACTTC. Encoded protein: CASSFFSGRGGETQYF.

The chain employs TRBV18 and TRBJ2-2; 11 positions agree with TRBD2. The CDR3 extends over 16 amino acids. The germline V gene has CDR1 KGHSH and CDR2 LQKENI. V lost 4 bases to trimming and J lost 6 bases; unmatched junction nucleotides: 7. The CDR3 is CASSLRLAGRAGELFF. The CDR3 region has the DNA TGTGCCAGCTCACTCCGACTAGCGGGACGCGCCGGGGAGCTGTTTTTT. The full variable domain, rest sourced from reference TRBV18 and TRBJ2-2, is NAGVMQNPRHLVRRRGQEARLRCSPMKGHSHVYWYRQLPEEGLKFMVYLQKENIIDESGMPKERFSAEFPKEGPSILRIQQVVRGDSAAYFCASSLRLAGRAGELFFGEGSRLTVL.

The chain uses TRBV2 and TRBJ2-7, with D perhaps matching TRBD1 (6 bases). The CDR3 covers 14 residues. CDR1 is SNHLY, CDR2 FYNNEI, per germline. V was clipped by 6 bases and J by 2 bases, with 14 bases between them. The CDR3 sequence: CASRSQGQTYEQYF. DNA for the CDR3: TGTGCCAGCAGATCACAGGGACAAACCTACGAGCAGTACTTC.

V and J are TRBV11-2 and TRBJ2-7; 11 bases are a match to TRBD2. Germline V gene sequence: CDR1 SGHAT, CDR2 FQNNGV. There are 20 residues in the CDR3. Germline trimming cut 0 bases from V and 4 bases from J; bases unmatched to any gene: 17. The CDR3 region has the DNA TGTGCCAGCAGCTTAGATCCCCTTGGAACTAGCGGGAGAAGAGGGTACGAGCAGTACTTC. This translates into CASSLDPLGTSGRRGYEQYF.

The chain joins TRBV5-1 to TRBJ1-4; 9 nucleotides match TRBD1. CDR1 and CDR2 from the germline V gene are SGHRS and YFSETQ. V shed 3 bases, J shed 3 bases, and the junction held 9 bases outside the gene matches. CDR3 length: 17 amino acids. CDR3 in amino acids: CASSSAGTGIANEKLFF. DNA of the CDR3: TGCGCCAGCAGCTCCGCAGGGACAGGGATCGCTAATGAAAAACTGTTTTTT.

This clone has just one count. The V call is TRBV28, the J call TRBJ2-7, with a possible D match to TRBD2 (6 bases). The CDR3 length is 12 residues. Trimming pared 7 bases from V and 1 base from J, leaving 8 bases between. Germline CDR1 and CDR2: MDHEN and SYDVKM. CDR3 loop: CASTAGSYEQYF. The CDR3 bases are TGTGCCAGCACGGCGGGATCCTACGAGCAGTACTTC.

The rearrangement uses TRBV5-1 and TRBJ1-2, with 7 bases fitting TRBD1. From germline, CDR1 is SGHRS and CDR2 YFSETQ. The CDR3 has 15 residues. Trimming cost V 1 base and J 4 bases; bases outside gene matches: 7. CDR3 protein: CASSLLTGNSYGYTF. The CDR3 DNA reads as TGCGCCAGCAGCTTGCTGACAGGGAACAGCTATGGCTACACCTTC.

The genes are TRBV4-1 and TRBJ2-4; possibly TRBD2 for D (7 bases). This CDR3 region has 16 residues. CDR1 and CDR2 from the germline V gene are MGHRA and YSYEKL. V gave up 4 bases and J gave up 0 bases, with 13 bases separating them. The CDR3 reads CASSRGEGGAKNIQYF. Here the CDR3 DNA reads TGCGCCAGCAGCCGCGGGGAGGGGGGAGCCAAAAACATTCAGTACTTC.